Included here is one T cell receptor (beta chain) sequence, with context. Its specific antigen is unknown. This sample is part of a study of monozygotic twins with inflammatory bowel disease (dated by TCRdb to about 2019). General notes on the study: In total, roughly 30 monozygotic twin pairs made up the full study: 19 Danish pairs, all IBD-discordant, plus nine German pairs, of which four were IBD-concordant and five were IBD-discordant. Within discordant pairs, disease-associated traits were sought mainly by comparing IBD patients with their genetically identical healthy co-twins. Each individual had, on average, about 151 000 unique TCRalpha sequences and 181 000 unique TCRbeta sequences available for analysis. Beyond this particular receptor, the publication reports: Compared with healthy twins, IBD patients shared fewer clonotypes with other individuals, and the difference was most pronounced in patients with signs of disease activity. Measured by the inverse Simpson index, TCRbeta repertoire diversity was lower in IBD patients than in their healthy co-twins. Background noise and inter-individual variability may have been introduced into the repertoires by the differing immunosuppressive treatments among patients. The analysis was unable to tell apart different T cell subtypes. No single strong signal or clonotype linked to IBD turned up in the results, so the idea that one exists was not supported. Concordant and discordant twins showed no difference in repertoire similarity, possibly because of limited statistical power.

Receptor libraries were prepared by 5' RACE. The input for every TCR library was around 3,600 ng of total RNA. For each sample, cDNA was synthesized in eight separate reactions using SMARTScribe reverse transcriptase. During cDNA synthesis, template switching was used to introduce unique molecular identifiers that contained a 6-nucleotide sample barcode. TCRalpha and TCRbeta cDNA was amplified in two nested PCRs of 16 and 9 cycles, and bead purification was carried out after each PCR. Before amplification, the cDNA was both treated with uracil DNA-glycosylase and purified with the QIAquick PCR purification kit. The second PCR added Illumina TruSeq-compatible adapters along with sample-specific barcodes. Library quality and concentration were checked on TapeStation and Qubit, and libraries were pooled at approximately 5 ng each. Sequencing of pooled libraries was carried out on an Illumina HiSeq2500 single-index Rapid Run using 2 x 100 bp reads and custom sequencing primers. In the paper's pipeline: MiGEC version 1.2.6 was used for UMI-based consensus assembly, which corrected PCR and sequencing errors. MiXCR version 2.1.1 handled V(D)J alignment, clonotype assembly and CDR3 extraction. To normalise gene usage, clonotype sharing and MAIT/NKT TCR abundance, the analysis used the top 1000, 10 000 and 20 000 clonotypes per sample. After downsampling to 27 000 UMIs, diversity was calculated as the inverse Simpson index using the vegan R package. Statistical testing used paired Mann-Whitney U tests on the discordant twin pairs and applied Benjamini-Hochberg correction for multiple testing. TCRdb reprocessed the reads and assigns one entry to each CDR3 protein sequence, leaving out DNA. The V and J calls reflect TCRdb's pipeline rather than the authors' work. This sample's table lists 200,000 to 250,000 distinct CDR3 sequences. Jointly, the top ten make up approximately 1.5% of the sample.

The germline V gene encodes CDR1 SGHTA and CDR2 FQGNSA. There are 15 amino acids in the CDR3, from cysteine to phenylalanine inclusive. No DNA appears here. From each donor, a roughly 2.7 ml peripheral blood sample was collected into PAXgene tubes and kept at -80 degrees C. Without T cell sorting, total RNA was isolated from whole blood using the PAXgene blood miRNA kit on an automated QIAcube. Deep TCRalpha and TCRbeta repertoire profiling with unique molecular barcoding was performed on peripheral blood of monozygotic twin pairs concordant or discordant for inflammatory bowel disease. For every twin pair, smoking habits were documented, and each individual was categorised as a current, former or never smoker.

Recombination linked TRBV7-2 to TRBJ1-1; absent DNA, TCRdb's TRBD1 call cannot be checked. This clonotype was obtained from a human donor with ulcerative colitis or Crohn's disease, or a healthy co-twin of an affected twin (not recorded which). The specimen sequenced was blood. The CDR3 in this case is CASSPNRGQNTEAFF.